A single sample is the source of the 9 T cell receptor beta chains below, sequenced in a study of shared clonotypes between healthy human individuals. Assay: immunoSEQ multiplex PCR; the TCRdb copy retains only in-frame clones and omits some. Of 85,000 to 100,000 clones listed, 60% to 75% are singletons. Sequencing input: memory CD8+ T cells sorted from blood. Subset denoted: CD45RO+ cells pooled with CCR7-negative TemRA cells. Receptors originate from a young man in good health.

This chain uses TRBV6-6 with TRBJ2-1; TRBD2 aligns across 13 bases. The V segment lost 4 bases and the J segment 3 bases; nucleotides outside the gene matches: 0. The CDR3 totals 15 residues. Germline CDR1 MNHNY, CDR2 SVGAGI (reference sequence). The CDR3 DNA is TGTGCCAGCAGTTGGACTAGCGGGAGCTACAATGAGCAGTTCTTC. Translated: CASSWTSGSYNEQFF.

This chain connects TRBV6-1 to TRBJ1-5, with TRBD1 matching over 9 bases. V trimming: 6 bases; J trimming: 7 bases; junction bases outside the gene matches: 7. Germline V gene sequence: CDR1 MNHNS, CDR2 SASEGT. This CDR3 comprises 14 residues. This CDR3 reads CASRQGASGQPQHF. The CDR3 coding sequence is TGTGCCAGCAGACAGGGGGCATCGGGACAGCCCCAGCATTTT.

DNA for the CDR3: TGTGCCAGCAGCTTAGGGGCGGTTAGCACAGATACGCAGTATTTT. It codes for CASSLGAVSTDTQYF. The chain has TRBV11-2 and TRBJ2-3; no clear D gene. CDR1 SGHAT and CDR2 FQNNGV come from the germline V gene. CDR3 size: 15 residues. Trimming cost V 1 base and J 0 bases, with 8 bases left between them. The whole variable domain, remainder taken from reference TRBV11-2 and TRBJ2-3, is EAGVAQSPRYKIIEKRQSVAFWCNPISGHATLYWYQQILGQGPKLLIQFQNNGVVDDSQLPKDRFSAERLKGVDSTLKIQPAKLEDSAVYLCASSLGAVSTDTQYFGPGTRLTVL.

The V call is TRBV28, the J call TRBJ2-7; TRBD2 aligns across 14 bases. Germline CDR1 is MDHEN and CDR2 is SYDVKM. The CDR3 has 20 residues. Trimming at V came to 1 base and at J to 2 bases, leaving 13 bases not matched to a gene. DNA for the CDR3: TGTGCCAGCAGTTTATCAGTAGGGACTAGCGGGAGTCCACGAACCTACGAGCAGTACTTC. Protein sequence: CASSLSVGTSGSPRTYEQYF.

This clone was seen more than once but under ten times. The gene calls are TRBV11-3 and TRBJ2-1, with a tentative D call TRBD2 (6 bases). The germline gives CDR1 SGHNT, CDR2 YENEEA. The ends were cut back, 2 bases at V and 6 bases at J, with 14 bases in the middle. This CDR3 is built from 15 residues. CDR3 nucleotides: TGTGCCAGCAGCTTACCGCCAGCGGGTGTCAATGAGCAGTTCTTC. It codes for CASSLPPAGVNEQFF.

This clone was detected once. V gene TRBV12-5 combines with J gene TRBJ2-2; D remains unclear. Trimming took 4 bases from V and 6 from J, leaving 9 bases between them. Germline V gives CDR1 LGHNT, CDR2 FRNRAP. The CDR3 is 13 residues long. The CDR3 bases are TGTGCTAGTGGTTGGGCTGGGGCCGGGGAGCTGTTTTTT. Residues: CASGWAGAGELFF.

This chain links TRBV7-9 with TRBJ2-1; 10 bases agree with TRBD2. Trimming at V came to 2 bases and at J to 2 bases, leaving 0 bases not matched to a gene. The CDR3 covers 15 residues. Germline V gene sequence: CDR1 SEHNR, CDR2 FQNEAQ (reference sequence). The CDR3 here is CASSLTSGAYNEQFF. In DNA, the CDR3 is TGTGCCAGCAGCTTAACTAGCGGGGCCTACAATGAGCAGTTCTTC.

The chain links TRBV30 to TRBJ2-2; tentatively, D is TRBD1 (6 bases). The CDR3 is made up of 13 amino acids. The V end was cut by 6 bases, the J end by 2 bases, with 10 bases between. Germline CDR1 and CDR2: GTSNPN and SVGIG (reference sequence). Written as DNA, the CDR3 is TGTGCCTGCAGGACAGTTAACACCGGGGAGCTGTTTTTT. As protein: CACRTVNTGELFF.

As for this clone: Relative to the germline gene, one junction end is altered; a read error may explain this. This chain links TRBV7-7 with TRBJ1-1; D remains ambiguous. Germline-derived CDR1 and CDR2 are SSHAT and FNYEAQ (reference sequence). This CDR3 has 13 amino acids. CDR3 in amino acids: CASSQTVDTEAFF. The CDR3 bases are TGTGCTAGCAGCCAGACCGTCGACACTGAAGCTTTCTTT. The complete variable domain, with remaining parts taken from reference TRBV7-7 and TRBJ1-1, reads GAGVSQSPRYKVTKRGQDVTLRCDPISSHATLYWYQQALGQGPEFLTYFNYEAQPDKSGLPSDRFSAERPEGSISTLTIQRTEQRDSAMYRCASSQTVDTEAFFGQGTRLTVV.